This TCR beta chain was identified in a study of blood T cell repertoires in COVID-19. About the study: Specimens from acute and convalescent COVID-19 originated in the United States, Italy and Spain.

Enrollees, 18 to 89 years old, lived in about two dozen US areas. Participant-reported clinical history was the basis for cohort assignment. Original processing methods: How many nucleated cells were present was estimated from reference gene primer amplification. The protocol was immunoSEQ multiplex PCR, while the TCRdb copy is restricted to in-frame clones and leaves out a portion. V, J and clone size reflect that table, while D and trimming were determined from the DNA. Among 300,000 to 500,000 clones listed, approximately 87% were seen once. Germline lookup yields CDR1 MNHNS and CDR2 SASEGT. This CDR3 contains 17 residues. The J segment lost 4 bases and the V segment lost 0 bases, leaving 4 bases of the junction unmatched.

The sequenced sample consisted of PBMCs or T cells enriched from blood (not recorded which). The clonotype was recovered from a woman in her twenties or thirties with acute COVID-19. This sequence joins TRBV6-1 and TRBJ2-1; 12 nucleotides line up with TRBD2. As DNA, the CDR3 is TGTGCCAGCAGTGAAGCTCACGGGACTAGCGGGTACAATGAGCAGTTCTTC. Translation: CASSEAHGTSGYNEQFF.